Listed here is a single T cell receptor (beta chain). Its target is unknown. Trimming took 0 bases from V and 7 from J, leaving 12 bases between them. Germline V gene data show CDR1 as LGHNA and CDR2 as YSLEER. This CDR3 is 14 amino acids long. The data were produced by immunoSEQ multiplex PCR, yet TCRdb's version contains in-frame clones alone and is incomplete. The sample comprises tens of thousands of clones, under 90% of which are singletons, and less than 2.5% rests with the top ten. These data belong to a study of T cell responses to AZD1222 COVID-19 vaccine. Study-wide context: Some second doses came at about 4 weeks and others at about 12 weeks; these were pooled.

Study conclusions and caveats: Of the AZD1222 recipients, only 5 or 6 were seropositive at baseline. Unmutated variant regions reportedly attract nearly half of all spike-specific TCRs. Most donors were white British, females outnumbered males, and clonal diversity was possibly underestimated.

Source: peripheral blood, taken on day 0 of AZD1222 vaccination. This TCR was recovered from an adult in good health. This chain uses TRBV4-3 with TRBJ1-2; D remains unclear. The CDR3 DNA reads TGCGCCAGCAGCCAAGACGTCGGACTTGGTGGCTACACCTTC. Translation gives CASSQDVGLGGYTF.